What follows describes a single TCR beta chain. The germline V gene has CDR1 SGHTA and CDR2 FQGNSA. The CDR3 covers 14 residues. Trimming left V 3 bases short and J 1 base short, with 9 bases between. These data come from a study of cytomegalovirus exposure and HLA in healthy donors. Study background: Most genotyped donors, 65% to 90% of about 400, had Caucasian-associated genetic ancestry.

Use of 60 Vbeta and 13 Jbeta primers characterized the PCR. TCRdb's table, derived via immunoSEQ multiplex PCR, lists solely in-frame clones and lacks some. The profile covers 200,000 or so clones, with over 65% appearing a single time and roughly a sixth taken by the ten largest. Sequenced sample: PBMCs. This TCR derives from a man aged 40-49 years in good health and CMV-seronegative. The chain is built from TRBV7-2 and TRBJ1-2, with D possibly being TRBD1 (5 bases). In nucleotides, the CDR3 is TGTGCCAGCAGCTTGCAGGGAGGTAACTATGGCTACACCTTC. As protein: CASSLQGGNYGYTF.